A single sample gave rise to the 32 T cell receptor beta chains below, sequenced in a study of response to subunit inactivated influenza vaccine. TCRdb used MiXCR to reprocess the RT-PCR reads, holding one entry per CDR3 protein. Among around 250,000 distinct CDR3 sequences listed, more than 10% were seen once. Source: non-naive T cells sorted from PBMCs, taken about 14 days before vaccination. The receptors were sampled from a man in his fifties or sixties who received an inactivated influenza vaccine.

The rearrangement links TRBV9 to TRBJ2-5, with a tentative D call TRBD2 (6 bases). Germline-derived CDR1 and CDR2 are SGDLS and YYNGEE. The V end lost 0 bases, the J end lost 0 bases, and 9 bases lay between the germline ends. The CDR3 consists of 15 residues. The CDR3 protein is CASSVAGVNQETQYF. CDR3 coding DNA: TGTGCCAGCAGCGTAGCGGGAGTAAACCAAGAGACCCAGTACTTC. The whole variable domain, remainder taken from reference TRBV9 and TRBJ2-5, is DSGVTQTPKHLITATGQRVTLRCSPRSGDLSVYWYQQSLDQGLQFLIQYYNGEERAKGNILERFSAQQFPDLHSELNLSSLELGDSALYFCASSVAGVNQETQYFGPGTRLLVL.

In DNA form, the CDR3 reads TGCAGCCTAAGACTAGCGGGAACAGATACGCAGTATTTT. This gives the protein CSLRLAGTDTQYF. The chain employs TRBV29-1 and TRBJ2-3; TRBD2 agrees at 11 bases. Germline values: CDR1 SQVTM, CDR2 ANQGSEA. CDR3 length: 13 amino acids. The J segment lost 3 bases and the V segment lost 8 bases, leaving 4 bases of the junction unmatched.

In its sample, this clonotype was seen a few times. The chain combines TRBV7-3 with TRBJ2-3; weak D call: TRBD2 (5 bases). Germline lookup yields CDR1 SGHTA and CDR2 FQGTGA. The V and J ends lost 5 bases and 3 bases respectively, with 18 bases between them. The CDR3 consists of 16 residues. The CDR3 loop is CASSPISGWGTDTQYF. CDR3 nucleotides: TGTGCCAGCAGCCCCATCTCGGGGTGGGGAACAGATACGCAGTATTTT.

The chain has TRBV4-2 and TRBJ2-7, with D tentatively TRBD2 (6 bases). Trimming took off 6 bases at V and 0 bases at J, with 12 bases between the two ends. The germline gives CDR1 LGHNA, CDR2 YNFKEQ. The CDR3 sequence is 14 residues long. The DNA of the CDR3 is TGTGCCAGCAGTAGGGACTCAGGCTCCTACGAGCAGTACTTC. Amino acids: CASSRDSGSYEQYF.

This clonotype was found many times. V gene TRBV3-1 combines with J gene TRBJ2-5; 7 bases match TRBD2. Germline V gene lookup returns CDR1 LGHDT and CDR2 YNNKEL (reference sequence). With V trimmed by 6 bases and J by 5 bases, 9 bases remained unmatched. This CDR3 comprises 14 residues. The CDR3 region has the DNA TGTGCCAGCAGTCCTTCCGGGACTACTGAGACCCAGTACTTC. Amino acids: CASSPSGTTETQYF.

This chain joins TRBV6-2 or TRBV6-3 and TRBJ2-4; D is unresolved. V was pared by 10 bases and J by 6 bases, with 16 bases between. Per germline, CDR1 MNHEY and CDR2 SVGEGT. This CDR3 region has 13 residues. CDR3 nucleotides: TGTGCCACCCAAGAGGACGTTATAAACATTCAGTACTTC. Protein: CATQEDVINIQYF.

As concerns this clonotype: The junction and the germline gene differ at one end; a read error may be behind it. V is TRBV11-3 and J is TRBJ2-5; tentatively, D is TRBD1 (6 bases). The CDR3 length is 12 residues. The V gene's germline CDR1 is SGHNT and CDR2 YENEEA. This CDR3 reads CAGSRTEETQYF. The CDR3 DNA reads TGTGCCGGCAGCCGGACAGAAGAGACCCAGTACTTC.

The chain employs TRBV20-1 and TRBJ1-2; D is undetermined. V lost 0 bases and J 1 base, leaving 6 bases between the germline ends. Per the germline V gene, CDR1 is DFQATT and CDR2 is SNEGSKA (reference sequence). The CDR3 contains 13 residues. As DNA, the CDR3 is TGCAGTGCTAGAGACTACGTTAACTATGGCTACACCTTC. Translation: CSARDYVNYGYTF.

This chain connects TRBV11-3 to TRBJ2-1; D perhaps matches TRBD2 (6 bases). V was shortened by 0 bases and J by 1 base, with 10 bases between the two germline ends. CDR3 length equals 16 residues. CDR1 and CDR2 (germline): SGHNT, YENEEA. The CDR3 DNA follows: TGTGCCAGCAGCTTAGAGGGGGACTTGTCCTACAATGAGCAGTTCTTC. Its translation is CASSLEGDLSYNEQFF.

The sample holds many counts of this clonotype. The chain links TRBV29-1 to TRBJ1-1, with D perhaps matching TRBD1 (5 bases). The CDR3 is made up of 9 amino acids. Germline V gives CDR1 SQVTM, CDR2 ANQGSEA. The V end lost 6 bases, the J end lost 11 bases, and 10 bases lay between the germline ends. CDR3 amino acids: CSVDTEAFF. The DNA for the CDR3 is TGCAGCGTGGACACGGAGGCTTTCTTT. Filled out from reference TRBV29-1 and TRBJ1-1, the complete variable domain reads SAVISQKPSRDICQRGTSLTIQCQVDSQVTMMFWYRQQPGQSLTLIATANQGSEATYESGFVIDKFPISRPNLTFSTLTVSNMSPEDSSIYLCSVDTEAFFGQGTRLTVV.

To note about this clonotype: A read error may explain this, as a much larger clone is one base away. For the CDR3, the DNA is TGTGCCAGCAAGGCAGGGCGCCGGGAAACTGAAGCTTTCTTT. This gives the protein CASKAGRRETEAFF. The rearrangement uses TRBV21-1 and TRBJ1-1; TRBD1 reflects the table's D call only, with no check against the DNA. TRBV21-1 is a pseudogene segment. The CDR3 covers 14 residues.

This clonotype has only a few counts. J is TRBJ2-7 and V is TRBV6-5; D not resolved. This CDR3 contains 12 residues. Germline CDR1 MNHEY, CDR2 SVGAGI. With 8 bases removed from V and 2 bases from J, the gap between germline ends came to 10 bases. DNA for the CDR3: TGTGCCAGCCAACAAGGTCCCTACGAGCAGTACTTC. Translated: CASQQGPYEQYF.

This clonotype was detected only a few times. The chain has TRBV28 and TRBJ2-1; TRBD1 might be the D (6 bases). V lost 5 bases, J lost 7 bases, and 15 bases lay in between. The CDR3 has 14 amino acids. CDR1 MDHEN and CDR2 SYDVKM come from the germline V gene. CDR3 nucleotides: TGTGCCAGCAGTCCCTGGAGACAGGTAAATGAGCAGTTCTTC. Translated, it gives CASSPWRQVNEQFF.

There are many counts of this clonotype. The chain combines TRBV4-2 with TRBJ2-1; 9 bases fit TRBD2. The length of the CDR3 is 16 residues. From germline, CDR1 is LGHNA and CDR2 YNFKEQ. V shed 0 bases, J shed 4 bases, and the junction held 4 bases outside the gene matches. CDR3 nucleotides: TGTGCCAGCAGCCAAGATCTAGCGGGAAAATACAATGAGCAGTTCTTC. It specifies CASSQDLAGKYNEQFF.

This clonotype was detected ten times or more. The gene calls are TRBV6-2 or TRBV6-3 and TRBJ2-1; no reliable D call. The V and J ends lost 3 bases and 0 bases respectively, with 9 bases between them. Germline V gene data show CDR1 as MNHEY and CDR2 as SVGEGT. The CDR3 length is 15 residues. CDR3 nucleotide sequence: TGTGCCAGCAGTTATTCAGCCGGCTCCTACAATGAGCAGTTCTTC. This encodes CASSYSAGSYNEQFF.

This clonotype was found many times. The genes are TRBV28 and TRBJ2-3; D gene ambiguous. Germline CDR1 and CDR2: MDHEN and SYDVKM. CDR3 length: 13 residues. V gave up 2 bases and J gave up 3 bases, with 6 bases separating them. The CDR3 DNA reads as TGTGCCAGCAGTTTACTTGGGACAGATACGCAGTATTTT. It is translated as CASSLLGTDTQYF.

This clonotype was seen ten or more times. The CDR3: CASSPDRVGYEQYF. The CDR3 DNA reads as TGCGCCAGCAGCCCGGACAGGGTAGGGTACGAGCAGTACTTC. V usage is TRBV5-1 and J usage is TRBJ2-7, with 8 nucleotides matching TRBD1. Germline V gene sequence: CDR1 SGHRS, CDR2 YFSETQ. The CDR3 is 14 residues long. V lost 4 bases and J lost 4; bases outside the gene matches: 7.

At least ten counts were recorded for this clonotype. For the CDR3, the DNA is TGTGCCAGCAGCCTGGGGGGGGGAGCGGGGTTCTCCTACGAGCAGTACTTC. Amino acids: CASSLGGGAGFSYEQYF. This chain links TRBV7-9 with TRBJ2-7; 7 bases line up with TRBD2. This CDR3 region has 17 residues. The V and J ends lost 5 bases and 0 bases, in that order; junction bases with no gene match: 13. CDR1 SEHNR and CDR2 FQNEAQ come from the germline V gene (reference sequence).

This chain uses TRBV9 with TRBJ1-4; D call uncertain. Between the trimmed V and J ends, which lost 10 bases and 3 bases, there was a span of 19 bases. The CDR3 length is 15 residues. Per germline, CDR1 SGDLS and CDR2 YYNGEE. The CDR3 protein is CADCPRRPANEKLFF. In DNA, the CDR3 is TGTGCCGATTGTCCCAGGCGCCCGGCTAATGAAAAACTGTTTTTT.

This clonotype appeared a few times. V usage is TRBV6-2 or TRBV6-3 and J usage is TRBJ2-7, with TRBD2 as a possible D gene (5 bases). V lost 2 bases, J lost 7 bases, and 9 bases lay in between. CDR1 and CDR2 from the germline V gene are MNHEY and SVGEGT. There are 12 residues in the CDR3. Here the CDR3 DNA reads TGTGCCAGCAGTTACGCGAGGGCAGAGCAGTACTTC. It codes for CASSYARAEQYF.

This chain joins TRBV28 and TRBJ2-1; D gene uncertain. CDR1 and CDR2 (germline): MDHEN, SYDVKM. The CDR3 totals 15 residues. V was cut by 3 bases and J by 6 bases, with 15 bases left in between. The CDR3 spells CASSLVWPKGNEQFF. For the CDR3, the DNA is TGTGCCAGCAGTTTGGTCTGGCCCAAAGGCAATGAGCAGTTCTTC.

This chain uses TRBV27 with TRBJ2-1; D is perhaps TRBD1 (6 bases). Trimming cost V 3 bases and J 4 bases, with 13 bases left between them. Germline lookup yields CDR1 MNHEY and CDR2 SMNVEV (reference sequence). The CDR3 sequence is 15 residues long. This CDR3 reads CASSFPGQRYNEQFF. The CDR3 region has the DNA TGTGCCAGCAGTTTCCCGGGACAACGATACAATGAGCAGTTCTTC.

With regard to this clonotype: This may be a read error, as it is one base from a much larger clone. CDR3 DNA: TGTGCCTCCGACAGGGAGACTGCACCCCTCCACTTT. It codes for CASDRETAPLHF. V gene TRBV30 combines with J gene TRBJ1-6, with 7 bases fitting TRBD1. The germline gives CDR1 GTSNPN, CDR2 SVGIG (reference sequence). The CDR3 is 12 residues long. With 7 bases clipped from V and 11 bases from J, the junction kept 8 bases outside the gene matches.

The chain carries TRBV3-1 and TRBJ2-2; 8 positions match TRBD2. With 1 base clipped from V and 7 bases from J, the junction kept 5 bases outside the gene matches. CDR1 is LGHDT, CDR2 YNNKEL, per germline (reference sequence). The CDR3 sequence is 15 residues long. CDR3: CASSQGFSGVGELFF. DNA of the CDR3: TGTGCCAGCAGCCAAGGTTTTAGCGGGGTCGGGGAGCTGTTTTTT.

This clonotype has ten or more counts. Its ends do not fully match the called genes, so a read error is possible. CDR3 in DNA: TGCAGTGCCAGAGGACAGGGAGGAAGAAACACTGAAGCTTTCTTT. Translating it yields CSARGQGGRNTEAFF. The V call is TRBV20-1, the J call TRBJ1-1; 8 nucleotides line up with TRBD1. Germline V lookup: CDR1 DFQATT, CDR2 SNEGSKA (reference sequence). The CDR3 is 15 residues long.

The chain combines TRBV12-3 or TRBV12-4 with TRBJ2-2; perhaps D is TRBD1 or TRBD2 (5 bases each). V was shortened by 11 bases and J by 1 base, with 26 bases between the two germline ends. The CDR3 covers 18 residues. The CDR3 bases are TGTGCCCTCTGCTACCGCGCACCGGGACGGAAGAACACCGGGGAGCTGTTTTTT. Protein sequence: CALCYRAPGRKNTGELFF.

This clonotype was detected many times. The CDR3 bases are TGTGCCAGCAGCCCAGGGGGACACCTTGATTACAATGAGCAGTTCTTC. Protein sequence: CASSPGGHLDYNEQFF. The chain links TRBV3-1 to TRBJ2-1; 7 bases line up with TRBD1. This CDR3 spans 16 amino acids. V dropped 4 bases and J dropped 4; count of bases not matched to a gene: 10. Germline V lookup: CDR1 LGHDT, CDR2 YNNKEL (reference sequence).

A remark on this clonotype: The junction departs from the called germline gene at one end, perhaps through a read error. The CDR3 DNA follows: TGCGCCAGCACCTCTGGAAACACCCTATATTTT. Translating gives CASTSGNTLYF. The chain uses TRBV10-2 and TRBJ1-3; D not resolved. The CDR3 is 11 amino acids. Germline V lookup: CDR1 WSHSY, CDR2 SAAADI.

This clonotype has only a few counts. CDR3: CASRSGGDYEQYF. CDR3 bases: TGTGCCAGCAGATCGGGGGGGGACTACGAGCAGTACTTC. This chain uses TRBV12-3 or TRBV12-4 with TRBJ2-7, with TRBD2 identical over 8 bases. V lost 6 bases and J lost 3; bases outside the gene matches: 4. This CDR3 region has 13 residues.

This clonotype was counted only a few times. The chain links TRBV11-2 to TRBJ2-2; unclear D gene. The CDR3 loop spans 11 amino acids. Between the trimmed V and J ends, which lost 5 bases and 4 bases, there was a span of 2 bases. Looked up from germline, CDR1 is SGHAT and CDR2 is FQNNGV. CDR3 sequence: CASSVTGELFF. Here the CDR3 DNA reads TGTGCCAGCAGCGTCACCGGGGAGCTGTTTTTT.

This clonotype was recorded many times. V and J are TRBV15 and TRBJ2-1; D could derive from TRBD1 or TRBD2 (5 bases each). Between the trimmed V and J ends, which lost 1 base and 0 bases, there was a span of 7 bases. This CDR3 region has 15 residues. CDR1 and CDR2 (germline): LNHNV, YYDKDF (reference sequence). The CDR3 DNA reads TGTGCCACCAGCAGAGGGGGGAGCTCCTACAATGAGCAGTTCTTC. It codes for CATSRGGSSYNEQFF.

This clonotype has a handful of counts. CDR3 nucleotides: TGTGCCAGCAGCCAAGACCAGGCTACGACCTACAATGAGCAGTTCTTC. It is translated as CASSQDQATTYNEQFF. V usage is TRBV3-1 and J usage is TRBJ2-1; the D is unclear. CDR1 is LGHDT, CDR2 YNNKEL, per germline (reference sequence). Trimming pared 0 bases from V and 2 bases from J, leaving 11 bases between. The CDR3 loop spans 16 amino acids.